The rows below give T cell receptor beta chains drawn from one sample of a study of response to subunit inactivated influenza vaccine. TCRdb fed the RT-PCR reads into MiXCR, producing one record per CDR3 protein. This table has about 480,000 distinct CDR3 sequences, 25% appearing once. The sequencing here drew on CD4+ T cells sorted from PBMCs, taken 4 to 6 days after vaccination. These TCRs come from a man aged 45 to 65 who received an inactivated influenza vaccine. CDR3s include the opening cysteine and the closing phenylalanine or tryptophan. The order of the fields is V gene, J gene, clone size, D gene, CDR3 DNA, CDR3 protein. The D gene is left open where the match is weak. A row's size may be missing; if present it is once, few, many or a size class.

v_gene: TRBV4-2
j_gene: TRBJ2-2
abundance: -
d_gene: -
CDR3nt: TGTGCCAGCAGCCAAGAGGTTAAGCGGAGAACCGGGGAGCTGTTTTTT
CDR3aa: CASSQEVKRRTGELFF

v_gene: TRBV9
j_gene: TRBJ2-5
abundance: -
d_gene: TRBD2
CDR3nt: TGTGCCAGCAGCGTAGGGCTAGCGGGAGGGGGGCAAGAGACCCAGTACTTC
CDR3aa: CASSVGLAGGGQETQYF

v_gene: TRBV29-1
j_gene: TRBJ2-3
abundance: few
d_gene: TRBD2
CDR3nt: TGCAGCGTATCCGGGACTAGTGTCGCAGATACGCAGTATTTT
CDR3aa: CSVSGTSVADTQYF

v_gene: TRBV7-9
j_gene: TRBJ2-6
abundance: few
d_gene: TRBD2
CDR3nt: TGTGCCAGCAGGGGGGGGGCTGGGGCCAACGTCCTGACTTTC
CDR3aa: CASRGGAGANVLTF

v_gene: TRBV6-1
j_gene: TRBJ2-7
abundance: few
d_gene: -
CDR3nt: TGTGCCAGCAGGGACCTACAGATCTCCTACGAGCAGTACTTC
CDR3aa: CASRDLQISYEQYF

v_gene: TRBV12-3/TRBV12-4
j_gene: TRBJ2-7
abundance: -
d_gene: -
CDR3nt: TGTGCCAGCAGTTTATGGGCAGGTCACGAGCAGTACTTC
CDR3aa: CASSLWAGHEQYF

v_gene: TRBV20-1
j_gene: TRBJ2-3
abundance: -
d_gene: -
CDR3nt: TGCAGTGCTAGAGCAACAGGCACAGATACGCAGTATTTT
CDR3aa: CSARATGTDTQYF

v_gene: TRBV11-2
j_gene: TRBJ2-1
abundance: -
d_gene: -
CDR3nt: TGTGCCAGCAGCCTTAATGGCGATGAGCAGTTCTTC
CDR3aa: CASSLNGDEQFF

v_gene: TRBV7-9
j_gene: TRBJ2-1
abundance: few
d_gene: -
CDR3nt: TGTGCCAGCAGCTTATCAGGAATCAATGAGCAGTTCTTC
CDR3aa: CASSLSGINEQFF

v_gene: TRBV7-3
j_gene: TRBJ1-6
abundance: -
d_gene: -
CDR3nt: TGTGCCAGCAGCTTATGGGGGGCCAATTCACCCCTCCACTTT
CDR3aa: CASSLWGANSPLHF

v_gene: TRBV5-1
j_gene: TRBJ2-7
abundance: many
d_gene: -
CDR3nt: TGCGCCAGCAGCCGTGGAGGAGCCTACGAGCAGTACTTC
CDR3aa: CASSRGGAYEQYF